Listed here are 14 T cell receptor beta chains from one sample, sequenced in a study of vaccination effects on CD4 cells after COVID-19. Their cognate antigens are unknown. After expansion with viral peptide pools in the ViraFEST assay, antigen-specific CD4+ T cells were sequenced. Following a roughly 9-day culture, CD4+ T cells were purified. All vaccine recipients tested negative for nucleocapsid antibodies and had never contracted SARS-CoV-2 infection. Sequenced by immunoSEQ multiplex PCR; TCRdb stores in-frame clones only, minus some. Of 27,000 or so clones in the sample, around 75% were seen once. Sequences were derived from CD4+ T cells from PBMCs cultured with HCoV-NL63 spike peptides, sampled before COVID-19 vaccination. Receptors were obtained from a human donor who received a COVID-19 vaccine.

V usage is TRBV30 and J usage is TRBJ1-6, with 9 bases aligning to TRBD1. Germline lookup yields CDR1 GTSNPN and CDR2 SVGIG (reference sequence). V lost 3 bases and J lost 8; bases outside the gene matches: 11. CDR3 length: 16 amino acids. The CDR3 is CAWSAPVGTGYSPLHF. The DNA for the CDR3 is TGTGCCTGGAGCGCACCGGTGGGGACAGGGTATTCACCCCTCCACTTT.

J is TRBJ2-7 and V is TRBV7-9; tentative D call: TRBD2 (5 bases). CDR1 is SEHNR, CDR2 FQNEAQ, per germline (reference sequence). CDR3 size: 13 residues. V was trimmed by 2 bases and J by 10 bases, leaving 15 bases between them. CDR3 residues: CASSLFGERIQYF. In nucleotides, the CDR3 is TGTGCCAGCAGCTTATTCGGGGAGCGTATCCAGTACTTC.

V and J are TRBV2 and TRBJ2-6; 7 bases align to TRBD1. The V segment lost 2 bases and the J segment 4 bases; nucleotides outside the gene matches: 2. Germline V gene lookup returns CDR1 SNHLY and CDR2 FYNNEI. CDR3 length: 15 amino acids. The CDR3 protein is CASSETGVGANVLTF. DNA for the CDR3: TGTGCCAGCAGTGAAACAGGGGTCGGGGCCAACGTCCTGACTTTC.

This chain uses TRBV15 with TRBJ1-2; unclear D gene. CDR3 size: 14 residues. Deletions cut 0 bases from V and 7 bases from J, with 12 bases between. Germline assignment: CDR1 LNHNV and CDR2 YYDKDF (reference sequence). Written as DNA, the CDR3 is TGTGCCACCAGCAGAGATGCGGCCTCGGGTGGCTACACCTTC. This encodes CATSRDAASGGYTF.

The chain combines TRBV10-3 with TRBJ2-1; D is perhaps TRBD1 (6 bases). Trimming took off 4 bases at V and 6 bases at J, with 13 bases between the two ends. The CDR3 consists of 14 residues. Germline V gene lookup returns CDR1 ENHRY and CDR2 SYGVKD. The CDR3: CAISGDRSFNEQFF. As DNA, the CDR3 is TGTGCCATCAGTGGAGACAGGTCTTTCAATGAGCAGTTCTTC.

The chain employs TRBV7-2 and TRBJ2-5; D is unclear. Germline V lookup: CDR1 SGHTA, CDR2 FQGNSA. Trimming removed 7 bases at V and 0 bases at J, with 15 bases between. This CDR3 region has 15 residues. The CDR3 sequence: CASTRNTVYQETQYF. The CDR3 nucleotides read TGTGCCAGCACCCGGAACACGGTGTACCAAGAGACCCAGTACTTC.

This chain uses TRBV3-1 (or the pseudogene TRBV3-2) with TRBJ2-3; the D call may be TRBD1 or TRBD2 (6 bases each). This CDR3 contains 17 residues. V was cut by 0 bases and J by 2 bases, with 15 bases left in between. Germline lookup yields CDR1 LGHDT and CDR2 YNNKEL (reference sequence). In nucleotides, the CDR3 is TGTGCCAGCAGCCAAGAAGCCCGGGGGCGCGACACAGATACGCAGTATTTT. It translates to CASSQEARGRDTDTQYF.

This chain links TRBV9 with TRBJ2-1; no clear D. The V and J ends lost 3 bases and 0 bases respectively, with 13 bases between them. This CDR3 contains 16 residues. The germline V gene has CDR1 SGDLS and CDR2 YYNGEE. The CDR3, as DNA: TGTGCCAGCAGCGGGGGTACCCCAAGCTCCTACAATGAGCAGTTCTTC. Translating it yields CASSGGTPSSYNEQFF. Full variable domain (outside the CDR3, taken from reference TRBV9 and TRBJ2-1): DSGVTQTPKHLITATGQRVTLRCSPRSGDLSVYWYQQSLDQGLQFLIQYYNGEERAKGNILERFSAQQFPDLHSELNLSSLELGDSALYFCASSGGTPSSYNEQFFGPGTRLTVL.

The chain links TRBV5-1 to TRBJ2-5; D ambiguous. The CDR3 runs 14 residues. V was pared by 5 bases and J by 0 bases, with 11 bases between. In germline, CDR1 is SGHRS, CDR2 YFSETQ. In nucleotides, the CDR3 is TGCGCCAGCAGTCGAGACTCAAACCAAGAGACCCAGTACTTC. Amino acids: CASSRDSNQETQYF.

V usage is TRBV4-3 and J usage is TRBJ1-2; TRBD1 is a possible D gene (6 bases). Trimming removed 4 bases at V and 4 bases at J, with 10 bases between. Germline loops: CDR1 LGHNA, CDR2 YSLEER. The CDR3 contains 13 residues. CDR3 DNA sequence: TGCGCCAGCAGCCTGGACAGAGTCTATGGCTACACCTTC. This gives the protein CASSLDRVYGYTF.

For the CDR3, the DNA is TGTGCCACCAGCCTTGGGACTACAGATACGCAGTATTTT. As protein: CATSLGTTDTQYF. V usage is TRBV24-1 and J usage is TRBJ2-3, with D tentatively TRBD2 (6 bases). CDR1 and CDR2 from the germline V gene are KGHDR and SFDVKD. CDR3 length: 13 amino acids. Deletions cut 7 bases from V and 3 bases from J, with 10 bases between.

The rearrangement uses TRBV29-1 and TRBJ1-2, with D perhaps matching TRBD1 (6 bases). From germline, CDR1 is SQVTM and CDR2 ANQGSEA. V was trimmed by 4 bases and J by 0 bases, leaving 12 bases between them. The CDR3 is 14 amino acids. The CDR3, as DNA: TGCAGCGTTGGTCAACAGGGCCCTAACTATGGCTACACCTTC. This codes for CSVGQQGPNYGYTF. The full variable domain, rest sourced from reference TRBV29-1 and TRBJ1-2, is SAVISQKPSRDICQRGTSLTIQCQVDSQVTMMFWYRQQPGQSLTLIATANQGSEATYESGFVIDKFPISRPNLTFSTLTVSNMSPEDSSIYLCSVGQQGPNYGYTFGSGTRLTVV.

The DNA for the CDR3 is TGTGCCAGCAGTGAACAGGGGCAGACAAATCAGCCCCAGCATTTT. It specifies CASSEQGQTNQPQHF. This sequence joins TRBV6-1 and TRBJ1-5; D is perhaps TRBD1 (6 bases). V dropped 2 bases and J dropped 4 bases, with 12 bases sitting between them. This CDR3 spans 15 amino acids. Germline CDR1 is MNHNS and CDR2 is SASEGT.

The chain couples TRBV30 to TRBJ2-7; 7 positions match TRBD2. After removal of 0 bases from V and 4 bases from J, the junction contained 12 bases not matched to a gene. Germline V gene sequence: CDR1 GTSNPN, CDR2 SVGIG (reference sequence). The length of the CDR3 is 16 residues. The CDR3 DNA is TGTGCCTGGAGTGTAGCTCAGGCTAGCGGACCGTACGAGCAGTACTTC. Protein product: CAWSVAQASGPYEQYF.